This entry concerns a single T cell receptor (beta chain). The read terminates 3 residues ahead of where the CDR3 ends, so the germline J gene completes it. The data originate from a study of T cells in women clearing cervical HPV infection. This table comes from immunoSEQ multiplex PCR, and its TCRdb copy is limited to in-frame clones, with some not included. The sample table sets out under 50,000 clones. Trimming left V 5 bases short and J 0 bases short, with 11 bases between. Germline V lookup: CDR1 SGHNT, CDR2 YYREEE (reference sequence). The CDR3 sequence is 14 residues long. This clonotype originated in a woman aged 18-70 years with a cervical HPV16 infection that either progressed to CIN3+ or cleared (not recorded which). This chain uses TRBV5-4 with TRBJ1-2, with D possibly being TRBD1 (6 bases). The sequencing sample was made of blood buffy coat. CDR3 in amino acids: CASSQTGPNYGYTF. The covered CDR3 bases are TGTGCCAGCAGTCAGACAGGACCTAACTATGGC.